This T cell receptor (beta chain) was sequenced for a study of T cell responses to AZD1222 COVID-19 vaccine. Study at large: It was second doses at about 4 or about 12 weeks that were pooled.

Libraries were prepared by immunoSEQ multiplex PCR; TCRdb keeps only in-frame clonotypes and omits some of them. The sample lists 85,000 to 90,000 clones; approximately 85% were seen once. A note on this clone: Its antigen is as yet unknown.

Overall study results and limits: The donor group comprised mostly white British people and more females; the analysis possibly underestimated clonal diversity. None of the repertoires were sampled until the peak T cell response had passed.

This specimen consisted of peripheral blood, obtained on day 0 of AZD1222 vaccination. The receptor's source is an adult in good health.

CDR3 amino acids: CASSESEGSSYNEQFF. DNA of the CDR3: TGTGCCAGCAGTGAAAGTGAGGGATCCTCCTACAATGAGCAGTTCTTC. The chain couples TRBV2 to TRBJ2-1, with D possibly TRBD2 on 5 matching bases. Germline V lookup: CDR1 SNHLY, CDR2 FYNNEI. CDR3 length equals 16 residues. Trimming took 2 bases from V and 0 from J, leaving 11 bases between them.